This entry describes one TCR beta chain. Germline CDR1 SEHNR, CDR2 FQNEAQ (reference sequence). The CDR3 spans 14 residues. V trimming: 2 bases; J trimming: 13 bases; junction bases outside the gene matches: 11. This specimen belongs to a study of blood T cells in healthy people across ages. Alongside a J-beta primer mix, a sample-barcoded 5' primer served in a second PCR lasting roughly 6 to 11 cycles. MiXCR, applied by TCRdb to the 5' RACE reads, yields one record per CDR3 protein. The sample consists of 1.5 million to 2 million distinct CDR3 sequences, roughly 43% of them appearing once. The chain combines TRBV7-9 with TRBJ2-1; 7 nucleotides line up with TRBD2. What was sequenced was blood. This sequence originates from a human donor in good health. The CDR3 DNA reads TGTGCCAGCAGCTTAATCACTAGCGCGGAGACCCAGTTCTTC. Its protein product is CASSLITSAETQFF.